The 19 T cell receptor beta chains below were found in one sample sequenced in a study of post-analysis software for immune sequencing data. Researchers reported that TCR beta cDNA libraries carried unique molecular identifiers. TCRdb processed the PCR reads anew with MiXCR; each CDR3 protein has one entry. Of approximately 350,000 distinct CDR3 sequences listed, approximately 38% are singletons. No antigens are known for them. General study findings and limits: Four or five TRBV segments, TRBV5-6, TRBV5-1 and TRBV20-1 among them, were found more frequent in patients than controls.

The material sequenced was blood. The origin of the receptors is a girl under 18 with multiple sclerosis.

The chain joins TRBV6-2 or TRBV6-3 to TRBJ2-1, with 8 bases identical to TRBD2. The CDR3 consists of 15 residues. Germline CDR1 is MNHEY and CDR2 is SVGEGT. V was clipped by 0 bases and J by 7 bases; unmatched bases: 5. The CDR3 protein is CASSYSPGRGNEQFF. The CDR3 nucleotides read TGTGCCAGCAGTTACTCTCCCGGGAGGGGGAATGAGCAGTTCTTC.

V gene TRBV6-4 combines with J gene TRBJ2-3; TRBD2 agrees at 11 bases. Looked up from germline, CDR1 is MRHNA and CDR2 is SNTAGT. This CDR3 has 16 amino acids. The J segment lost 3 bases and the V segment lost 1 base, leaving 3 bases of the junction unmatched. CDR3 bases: TGTGCCAGCAGTGACTTAGCGGGGGGGCCGACAGATACGCAGTATTTT. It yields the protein CASSDLAGGPTDTQYF.

CDR3 protein: CAISESGLAGGQETQYF. The CDR3 coding sequence is TGTGCCATCAGTGAGTCGGGACTAGCGGGGGGACAAGAGACCCAGTACTTC. The rearrangement uses TRBV10-3 and TRBJ2-5, with TRBD2 identical over 15 bases. From germline, CDR1 is ENHRY and CDR2 SYGVKD. The CDR3 runs to 17 residues. V was clipped by 0 bases and J by 2 bases; unmatched bases: 1.

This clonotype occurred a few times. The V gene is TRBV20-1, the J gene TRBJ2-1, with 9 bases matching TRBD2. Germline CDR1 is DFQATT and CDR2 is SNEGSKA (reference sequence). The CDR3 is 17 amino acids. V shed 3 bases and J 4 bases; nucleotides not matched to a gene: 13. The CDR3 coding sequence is TGCAGTGCTAGCAGCGGGCTAGCGGGGAGACCTTACAATGAGCAGTTCTTC. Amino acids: CSASSGLAGRPYNEQFF.

DNA of the CDR3: TGTGCCAGCAGCTTAGATACGGCAGATACGCAGTATTTT. Amino acids: CASSLDTADTQYF. This chain joins TRBV11-2 and TRBJ2-3; no firm D call. Germline CDR1 SGHAT, CDR2 FQNNGV. The CDR3 has 13 residues. The V end lost 0 bases, the J end lost 4 bases, and 5 bases lay between the germline ends.

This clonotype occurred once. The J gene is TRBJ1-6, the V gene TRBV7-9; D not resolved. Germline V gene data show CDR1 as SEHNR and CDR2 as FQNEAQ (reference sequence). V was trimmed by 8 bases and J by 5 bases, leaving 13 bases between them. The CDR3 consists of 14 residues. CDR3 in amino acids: CASLVGQNNSPLHF. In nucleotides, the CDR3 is TGTGCCAGCTTAGTAGGCCAAAATAATTCACCCCTCCACTTT. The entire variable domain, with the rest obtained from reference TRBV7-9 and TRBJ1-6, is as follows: DTGVSQNPRHKITKRGQNVTFRCDPISEHNRLYWYRQTLGQGPEFLTYFQNEAQLEKSRLLSDRFSAERPKGSFSTLEIQRTEQGDSAMYLCASLVGQNNSPLHFGNGTRLTVT.

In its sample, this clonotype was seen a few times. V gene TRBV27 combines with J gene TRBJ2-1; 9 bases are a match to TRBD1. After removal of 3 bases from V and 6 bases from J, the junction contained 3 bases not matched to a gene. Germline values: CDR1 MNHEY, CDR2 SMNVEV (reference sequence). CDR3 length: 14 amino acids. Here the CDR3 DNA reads TGTGCCAGCAGTTTGGACAGGGGATCCAATGAGCAGTTCTTC. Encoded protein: CASSLDRGSNEQFF.

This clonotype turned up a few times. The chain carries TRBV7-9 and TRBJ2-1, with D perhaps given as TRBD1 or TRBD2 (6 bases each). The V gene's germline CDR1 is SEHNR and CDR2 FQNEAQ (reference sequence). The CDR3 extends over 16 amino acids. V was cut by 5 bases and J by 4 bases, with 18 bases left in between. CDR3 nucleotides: TGTGCCAGCAGCCGGGCCGGGGGCGCGGGGTACAATGAGCAGTTCTTC. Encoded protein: CASSRAGGAGYNEQFF.

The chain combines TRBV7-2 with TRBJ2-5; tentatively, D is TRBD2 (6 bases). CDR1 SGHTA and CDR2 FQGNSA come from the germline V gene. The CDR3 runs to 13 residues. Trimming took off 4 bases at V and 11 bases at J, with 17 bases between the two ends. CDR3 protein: CASSSTTSDRQYF. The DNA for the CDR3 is TGTGCCAGCAGCTCAACGACTAGTGATCGTCAGTACTTC.

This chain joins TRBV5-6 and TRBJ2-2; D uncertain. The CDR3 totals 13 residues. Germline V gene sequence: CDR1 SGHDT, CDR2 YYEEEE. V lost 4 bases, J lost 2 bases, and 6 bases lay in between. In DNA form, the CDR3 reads TGTGCCAGCAGCCTACCTAACACCGGGGAGCTGTTTTTT. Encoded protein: CASSLPNTGELFF.

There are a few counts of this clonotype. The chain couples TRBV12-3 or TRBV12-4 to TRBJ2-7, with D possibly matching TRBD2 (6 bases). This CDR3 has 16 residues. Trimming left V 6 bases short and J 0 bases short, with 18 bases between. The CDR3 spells CASRHHSLASSYEQYF. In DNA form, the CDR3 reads TGTGCCAGCAGACATCATAGTCTAGCGAGCTCCTACGAGCAGTACTTC.

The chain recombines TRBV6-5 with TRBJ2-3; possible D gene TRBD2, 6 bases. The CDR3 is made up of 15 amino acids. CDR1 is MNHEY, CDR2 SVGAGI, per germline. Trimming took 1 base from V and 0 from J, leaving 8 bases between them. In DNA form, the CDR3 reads TGTGCCAGCAGTTACTTTGCGGGGAGCACAGATACGCAGTATTTT. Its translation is CASSYFAGSTDTQYF.

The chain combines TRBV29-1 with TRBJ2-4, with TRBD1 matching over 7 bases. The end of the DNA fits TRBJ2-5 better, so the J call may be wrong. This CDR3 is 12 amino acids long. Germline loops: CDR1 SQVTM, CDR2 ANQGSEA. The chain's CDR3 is CSVYRGQETQYF. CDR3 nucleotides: TGCAGCGTTTACAGGGGCCAAGAGACCCAGTACTTC.

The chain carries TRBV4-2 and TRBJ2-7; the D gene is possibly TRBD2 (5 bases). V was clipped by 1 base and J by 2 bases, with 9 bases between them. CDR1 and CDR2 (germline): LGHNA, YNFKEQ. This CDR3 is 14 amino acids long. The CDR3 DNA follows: TGTGCCAGCAGCCAAGCACTAGAGGCCTACGAGCAGTACTTC. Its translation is CASSQALEAYEQYF.

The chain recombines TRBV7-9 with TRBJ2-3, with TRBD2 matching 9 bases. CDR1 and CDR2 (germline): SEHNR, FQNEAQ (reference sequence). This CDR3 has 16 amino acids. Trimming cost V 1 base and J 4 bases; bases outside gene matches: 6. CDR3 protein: CASSLGPSGAADTQYF. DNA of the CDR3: TGTGCCAGCAGCTTAGGTCCTAGCGGGGCCGCAGATACGCAGTATTTT.

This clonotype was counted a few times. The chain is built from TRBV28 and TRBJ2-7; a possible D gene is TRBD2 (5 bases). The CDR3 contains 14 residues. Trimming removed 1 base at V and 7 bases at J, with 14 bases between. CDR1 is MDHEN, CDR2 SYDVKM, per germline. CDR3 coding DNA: TGTGCCAGCAGTTTATCCGACGCAGGAGGAGAGCAGTACTTC. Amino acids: CASSLSDAGGEQYF.

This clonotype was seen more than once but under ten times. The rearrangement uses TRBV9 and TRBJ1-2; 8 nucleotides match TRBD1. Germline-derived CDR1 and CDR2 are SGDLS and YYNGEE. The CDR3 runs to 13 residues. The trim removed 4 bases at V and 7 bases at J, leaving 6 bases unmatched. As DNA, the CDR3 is TGTGCCAGCAGCCAGCAGGGGGCTTTTGGCTACACCTTC. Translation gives CASSQQGAFGYTF.

CDR3 sequence: CASSSLTSGETQYF. CDR3 DNA: TGTGCCAGCAGCTCGTTGACTAGCGGGGAGACCCAGTACTTC. The chain has TRBV7-2 and TRBJ2-5, with 10 nucleotides matching TRBD2. V shed 4 bases, J shed 5 bases, and the junction held 4 bases outside the gene matches. The germline V gene has CDR1 SGHTA and CDR2 FQGNSA. The CDR3 runs 14 residues. Using reference TRBV7-2 and TRBJ2-5 for the parts outside the CDR3, the full variable domain is GAGVSQSPSNKVTEKGKDVELRCDPISGHTALYWYRQSLGQGLEFLIYFQGNSAPDKSGLPSDRFSAERTGGSVSTLTIQRTQQEDSAVYLCASSSLTSGETQYFGPGTRLLVL.

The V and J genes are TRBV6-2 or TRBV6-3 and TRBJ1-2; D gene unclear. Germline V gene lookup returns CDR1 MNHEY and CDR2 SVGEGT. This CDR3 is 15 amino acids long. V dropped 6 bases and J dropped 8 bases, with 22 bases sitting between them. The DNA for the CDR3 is TGTGCCAGCAGCCTTAGCAACGCGAGGCTGGGCGGCTACACCTTC. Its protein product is CASSLSNARLGGYTF.